These T cell receptor beta chains were read from a single sample in a study of T cells in localized non-small cell lung cancer. Produced via immunoSEQ multiplex PCR; TCRdb's table is partial and in-frame only. The data show around 36,000 clones, 81% seen once. Sequenced material: peripheral blood mononuclear cells, taken before any cancer treatment. These TCRs come from a male donor at least 60 years old with stage II lung adenocarcinoma. Both conserved end residues are part of each CDR3.

TRBV7-9	TRBJ2-3	CASSLEGIAGTDTQYF
TRBV5-4	TRBJ1-1	CASSWRSGGNTEAFF
TRBV10-3	TRBJ2-1	CAIRLQGDNEQFF
TRBV6-5	TRBJ2-3	CASSYSPLGTQYF
TRBV27	TRBJ1-2	CASRDQGPYGYTF
TRBV2	TRBJ2-7	CASGRGRERDEQYF
TRBV5-4	TRBJ2-3	CASSLGQRSSTDTQYF
TRBV14	TRBJ2-7	CASSQAVGKGSYEQYF
TRBV19	TRBJ2-7	CASSIDSEYEQYF
TRBV5-1	TRBJ2-1	CASSLEGAVVNEQFF
TRBV19	TRBJ2-6	CASSIATGAFSGANVLTF
TRBV7-2	TRBJ1-1	CASSPSMNTEAFF
TRBV13	TRBJ1-2	CASSSLWGDENYGYTF
TRBV7-9	TRBJ1-2	CASSPTLDRGGRGYTF
TRBV7-2	TRBJ1-5	CASSSRFNQPQHF
TRBV5-1	TRBJ2-3	CASSLAGGSDTQYF
TRBV28	TRBJ2-4	CASSSGQGLNIQYF
TRBV7-2	TRBJ2-7	CASSLAPRQGAAYEQYF
TRBV19	TRBJ1-1	CASSIRSAEAFF
TRBV30	TRBJ2-7	CAWSASGAAYEQYF
TRBV7-9	TRBJ2-7	CASSLRGNGEQYF
TRBV18	TRBJ1-3	CASSPPIRPSGNTIYF
TRBV21-1	TRBJ1-5	CAGTRDSLQPQHF
TRBV7-6	TRBJ1-3	CASSLSDSGWDTIYF
TRBV5-1	TRBJ1-4	CASSLSPVGQLNEKLFF
TRBV5-6	TRBJ2-2	CASSQAGLAMLFF
TRBV6-6	TRBJ1-5	CASSYLESNQPQHF
TRBV6-1	TRBJ1-2	CASQIRAGYGYTF
TRBV7-2	TRBJ2-3	CASSPGTGRADTQYF
TRBV5-1	TRBJ2-7	CASSSLRTGIHEQYF
TRBV9	TRBJ2-6	CASSGSYWDRAAGANVLTF
TRBV19	TRBJ2-1	CASIPTSGAYNEQFF
TRBV6-4	TRBJ1-5	CASSGGPNQPQHF
TRBV9	TRBJ2-1	CASSPSSGGASYNEQFF
TRBV10-3	TRBJ1-5	CAISEGIGNQPQHF
TRBV10-3	TRBJ2-1	CAISEGDRARYNEQFF
TRBV11-2	TRBJ2-1	CASSLGPSGRVSEQFF
TRBV21-1	TRBJ1-2	CASSKERGTSENYGYTF
TRBV5-1	TRBJ1-2	CASSSGQSYYGYTF
TRBV4-1	TRBJ2-5	CASSQGRQETQYF
TRBV5-4	TRBJ1-1	CASSLLNGEAFF
TRBV2	TRBJ1-2	CATHTGDDGYTF
TRBV5-1	TRBJ1-3	CASSPRGDSGNTIYF
TRBV2	TRBJ1-5	CASRTLGGNQPQHF
TRBV5-1	TRBJ2-3	CASSLETSGSTDTQYF
TRBV14	TRBJ2-5	CASSLRAGQETQYF
TRBV30	TRBJ1-4	CAWDPGSAEKLFF
TRBV5-1	TRBJ2-3	CASSLGGGRRDTQYF
TRBV6-1	TRBJ1-1	CASSLDFYTEAFF
TRBV25-1	TRBJ1-1	CASTEEVGRGGTEAFF